A selection of T cell receptor beta chains follows, all from one sample in a study of cytomegalovirus exposure and HLA in healthy donors. Sequencing used immunoSEQ multiplex PCR; TCRdb keeps in-frame clones, though not all of them. Here the sample spans more than 150,000 clones, less than 90% being singletons. Sequencing was performed on PBMCs. All receptors come from a girl under 18 in good health and CMV-seropositive. Each CDR3 is given with its conserved first and last residue. D genes are given only for firm matches.

J: TRBJ2-2; D: TRBD2; V: TRBV11-3; CDR3: CASSFGAAGGRGELFF; DNA: TGTGCCAGCAGCTTCGGGGCAGCGGGAGGAAGAGGGGAGCTGTTTTTT
J: TRBJ2-1; D: -; V: TRBV11-2; CDR3: CASSLAQVSEQFF; DNA: TGTGCCAGCAGCTTAGCCCAAGTCAGTGAGCAGTTCTTC
J: TRBJ2-2; D: -; V: TRBV5-5; CDR3: CASSPIVGTGELFF; DNA: TGTGCCAGCAGCCCGATAGTTGGCACCGGGGAGCTGTTTTTT
J: TRBJ2-3; D: -; V: TRBV30; CDR3: CAWRARPLGTDTQYF; DNA: TGTGCCTGGAGAGCGAGACCTTTAGGCACAGATACGCAGTATTTT
J: TRBJ2-7; D: TRBD2; V: TRBV6-5; CDR3: CASTRWTSGFYEQYF; DNA: TGTGCCAGCACCCGTTGGACTAGCGGGTTCTACGAGCAGTACTTC
J: TRBJ1-1; D: -; V: TRBV15; CDR3: CATSRGRGAAEAFF; DNA: TGTGCCACCAGCAGAGGTCGGGGAGCGGCTGAAGCTTTCTTT
J: TRBJ2-6; D: -; V: TRBV5-1; CDR3: CASSFTGSGANVLTF; DNA: TGCGCCAGCAGCTTCACAGGATCTGGGGCCAACGTCCTGACTTTC
J: TRBJ2-7; D: -; V: TRBV7-2; CDR3: CASSLGGGGYYEQYF; DNA: TGTGCCAGCAGCTTGGGGGGTGGAGGTTACTACGAGCAGTACTTC
J: TRBJ1-1; D: -; V: TRBV10-3; CDR3: CAISEVVPGTEAFF; DNA: TGTGCCATCAGTGAGGTGGTCCCGGGGACTGAAGCTTTCTTT
J: TRBJ2-1; D: -; V: TRBV6-6; CDR3: CASSYSNRIAYNEQFF; DNA: TGTGCCAGCAGTTACTCGAACAGGATTGCCTACAATGAGCAGTTCTTC
J: TRBJ2-7; D: TRBD2; V: TRBV7-2; CDR3: CASSLSKLAGVEQYF; DNA: TGTGCCAGCAGCTTGAGCAAATTAGCGGGAGTTGAGCAGTACTTC
J: TRBJ2-7; D: -; V: TRBV28; CDR3: CASTTQGYEQYF; DNA: TGTGCCAGCACTACTCAGGGCTACGAGCAGTACTTC
J: TRBJ1-4; D: -; V: TRBV27; CDR3: CASSGLPSGEKLFF; DNA: TGTGCCAGCAGCGGCCTCCCCTCGGGTGAAAAACTGTTTTTT
J: TRBJ2-2; D: -; V: TRBV11-3; CDR3: CASSPQGAPDTGELFF; DNA: TGTGCCAGCAGCCCACAGGGAGCGCCGGACACCGGGGAGCTGTTTTTT